Listed here are 6 T cell receptor beta chains from one sample, sequenced in a study of blood T cells in healthy people across ages. The second PCR ran about 6 to 11 cycles with a sample-barcoded 5' primer and J-beta primers. TCRdb fed the 5' RACE reads into MiXCR, producing one record per CDR3 protein. The repertoire holds around 1,700,000 distinct CDR3 sequences, with 28% as singletons. The sequenced sample consisted of blood. Receptors were obtained from a woman between 25 and 40 years old in good health.

The table lists this clonotype with a few counts. The chain uses TRBV20-1 and TRBJ1-6; D unresolved. The CDR3 is made up of 16 amino acids. Germline V lookup: CDR1 DFQATT, CDR2 SNEGSKA (reference sequence). The germline V and J ends were trimmed by 6 bases and 0 bases, with 15 bases remaining between them. CDR3 protein: CSAKSSLSSYNSPLHF. The CDR3 DNA reads TGCAGTGCGAAGAGTAGTCTGAGCTCCTATAATTCACCCCTCCACTTT.

The table lists this clonotype with a few counts. This chain joins TRBV5-6 and TRBJ1-1; 7 positions match TRBD1. Trimming at V came to 6 bases and at J to 3 bases, leaving 5 bases not matched to a gene. CDR1 and CDR2 from the germline V gene are SGHDT and YYEEEE. CDR3 length: 13 amino acids. CDR3 nucleotide sequence: TGTGCCAGCACCCTTACAGGGGACACTGAAGCTTTCTTT. Translation: CASTLTGDTEAFF.

There are a few counts of this clonotype. This chain joins TRBV25-1 and TRBJ1-6; D gene unclear. Germline lookup yields CDR1 MGHDK and CDR2 SYGVNS. V dropped 1 base and J dropped 6 bases, with 4 bases sitting between them. The CDR3 length is 13 residues. For the CDR3, the DNA is TGTGCCAGCAGTGAATTAATTAATTCACCCCTCCACTTT. It codes for CASSELINSPLHF. Full variable domain (outside the CDR3, taken from reference TRBV25-1 and TRBJ1-6): EADIYQTPRYLVIGTGKKITLECSQTMGHDKMYWYQQDPGMELHLIHYSYGVNSTEKGDLSSESTVSRIRTEHFPLTLESARPSHTSQYLCASSELINSPLHFGNGTRLTVT.

The chain combines TRBV20-1 with TRBJ2-7, with 7 nucleotides matching TRBD1. This CDR3 comprises 14 residues. V dropped 0 bases and J dropped 2; count of bases not matched to a gene: 4. Germline-derived CDR1 and CDR2 are DFQATT and SNEGSKA (reference sequence). The CDR3 DNA is TGCAGTGCTAGAGAGACTGGACAGGCCTACGAGCAGTACTTC. Translating gives CSARETGQAYEQYF.

In this sample, this clonotype turned up a few times. The rearrangement uses TRBV10-1 and TRBJ2-1, with TRBD1 as a possible D gene (6 bases). This CDR3 is built from 16 residues. Trimming pared 3 bases from V and 0 bases from J, leaving 12 bases between. Germline-derived CDR1 and CDR2 are WNHNN and SYGVQD (reference sequence). The CDR3 DNA is TGCGCCAGCAGTGAAGGACAGAAACGCTCCTACAATGAGCAGTTCTTC. It translates to CASSEGQKRSYNEQFF.

To note about this clonotype: A read error may be the cause here, since a much bigger clone is one base away. The chain carries TRBV12-3 or TRBV12-4 and TRBJ2-1, with 8 bases lining up with TRBD1. The V gene end was trimmed by 3 bases and the J gene end by 13 bases; junction bases not matched to a gene: 17. CDR3 length equals 16 residues. CDR3 region: CASSLHPQDRGETQFF. The CDR3, as DNA: TGTGCCAGCAGTTTGCACCCTCAAGACAGGGGCGAGACCCAGTTCTTC.